This T cell receptor (beta chain) was recorded in a study of T cell repertoires in cytomegalovirus infection. Study-wide results and caveats: The ex vivo response was dominated by HLA-C-restricted CMV-specific TCR beta clonotypes. Carriers of CMV plus the relevant HLA were identified by cumulative public TCR beta family frequency.

CDR1 is SGHAT and CDR2 is FQNNGV in the germline V gene. V was trimmed by 5 bases and J by 2 bases, leaving 10 bases between them. The CDR3 totals 14 residues. This clonotype was seen only a few times. Its specificity is unknown. TCRdb ran MiXCR on the reads and lists one entry per CDR3 protein. The sample lists approximately 270,000 distinct CDR3 sequences, under 25% occurring once. This specimen consisted of cultured PBMCs, obtained from culture after CMV antigen stimulation. The receptor was isolated from a human donor in good health (CMV status not recorded). Some clones in this sample may be carry-over from other donors' samples. The rearrangement uses TRBV11-2 and TRBJ2-1, with D unclear. The CDR3 sequence is CASSILMAYNEQFF. CDR3 sequence (DNA): TGTGCCAGCAGCATACTGATGGCCTACAATGAGCAGTTCTTC.